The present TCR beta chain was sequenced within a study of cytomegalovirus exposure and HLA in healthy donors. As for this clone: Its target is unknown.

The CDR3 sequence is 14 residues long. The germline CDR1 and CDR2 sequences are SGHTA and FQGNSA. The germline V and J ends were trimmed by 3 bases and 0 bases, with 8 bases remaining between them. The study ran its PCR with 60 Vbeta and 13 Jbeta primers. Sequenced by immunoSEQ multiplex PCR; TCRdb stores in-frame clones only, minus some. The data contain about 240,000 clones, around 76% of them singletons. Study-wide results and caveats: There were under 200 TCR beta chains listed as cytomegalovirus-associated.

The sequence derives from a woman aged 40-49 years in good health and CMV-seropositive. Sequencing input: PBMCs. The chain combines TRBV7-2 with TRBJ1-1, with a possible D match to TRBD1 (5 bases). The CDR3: CASSLGLLNTEAFF. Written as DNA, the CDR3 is TGTGCCAGCAGCTTGGGACTCCTGAACACTGAAGCTTTCTTT.